One and the same sample provided the 6 T cell receptor beta chains below, sequenced in a study of blood T cell repertoires in COVID-19. This table comes from immunoSEQ multiplex PCR, and its TCRdb copy is limited to in-frame clones, with some not included. The repertoire holds over 150,000 clones, over 70% seen once, with roughly 2.9% in the top ten. The sample taken for sequencing was peripheral blood. The receptors here all came from a woman in her fifties or sixties with acute or convalescent COVID-19.

In DNA, the CDR3 is TGTGCCAGCAGTTACTCCGGGCAGGGGCCAAATTCACCCCTCCACTTT. The encoded protein is CASSYSGQGPNSPLHF. The V and J genes are TRBV6-5 and TRBJ1-6, with D tentatively TRBD1 (6 bases). This CDR3 is built from 16 residues. Germline CDR1 MNHEY, CDR2 SVGAGI. V lost 0 bases and J lost 7, with 13 bases in between.

V and J are TRBV2 and TRBJ1-1, with D maybe TRBD1 (6 bases). CDR3 length equals 17 residues. V dropped 6 bases and J dropped 4 bases, with 24 bases sitting between them. CDR1 is SNHLY, CDR2 FYNNEI, per germline. The CDR3 coding sequence is TGTGCCAGCAGGGATGGGACATTAGTAGCGCGCGGCACTGAAGCTTTCTTT. Translating gives CASRDGTLVARGTEAFF.

The chain employs TRBV3-1 (or the pseudogene TRBV3-2) and TRBJ2-1; TRBD2 matches at 8 bases. The CDR3 covers 17 residues. Germline lookup yields CDR1 LGHDT and CDR2 YNNKEL (reference sequence). Trimming took 1 base from V and 4 from J; bases not matched to a gene: 9. CDR3 region: CASSQVTGRGAYNEQFF. Here the CDR3 DNA reads TGTGCCAGCAGCCAAGTAACGGGGCGGGGGGCTTACAATGAGCAGTTCTTC.

V usage is TRBV7-3 and J usage is TRBJ1-2; tentative D call: TRBD1 (5 bases). Trimming removed 1 base from V and 6 bases from J, with 15 bases in between. Germline V gene sequence: CDR1 SGHTA, CDR2 FQGTGA. CDR3 length: 15 residues. The chain's CDR3 is CASSLNPGRANGYTF. For the CDR3, the DNA is TGTGCCAGCAGCTTAAACCCGGGCAGGGCGAATGGCTACACCTTC. The variable domain in full, completed from reference TRBV7-3 and TRBJ1-2, reads GAGVSQTPSNKVTEKGKYVELRCDPISGHTALYWYRQSLGQGPEFLIYFQGTGAADDSGLPNDRFFAVRPEGSVSTLKIQRTERGDSAVYLCASSLNPGRANGYTFGSGTRLTVV.

In DNA, the CDR3 is TGTGCCAGCAGCCCACACACAGGGGGAGAGAACTATGGCTACACCTTC. This codes for CASSPHTGGENYGYTF. V gene TRBV3-1 (or the pseudogene TRBV3-2) combines with J gene TRBJ1-2, with 8 bases aligning to TRBD1. Germline assignment: CDR1 LGHDT and CDR2 YNNKEL (reference sequence). This CDR3 spans 16 amino acids. V lost 4 bases to trimming and J lost 2 bases; unmatched junction nucleotides: 9.

DNA of the CDR3: TGTGCCAGCAGCTTGGGACTAACGGGTTACGAGCAGTACTTC. Residues: CASSLGLTGYEQYF. The V and J genes are TRBV5-4 and TRBJ2-7; TRBD2 is a possible D gene (5 bases). The germline V and J ends were trimmed by 0 bases and 4 bases, with 11 bases remaining between them. This CDR3 is 14 amino acids long. Germline values: CDR1 SGHNT, CDR2 YYREEE (reference sequence).